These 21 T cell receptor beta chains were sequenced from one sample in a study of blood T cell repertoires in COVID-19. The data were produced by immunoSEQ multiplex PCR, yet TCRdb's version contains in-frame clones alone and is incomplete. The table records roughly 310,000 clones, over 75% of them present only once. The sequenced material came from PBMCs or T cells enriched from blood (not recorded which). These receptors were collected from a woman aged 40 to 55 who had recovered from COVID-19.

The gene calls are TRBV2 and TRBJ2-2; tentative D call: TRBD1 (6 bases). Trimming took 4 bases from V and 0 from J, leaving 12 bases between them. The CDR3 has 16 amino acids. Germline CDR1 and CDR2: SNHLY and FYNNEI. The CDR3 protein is CASSGYRVANTGELFF. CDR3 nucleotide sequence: TGTGCCAGCAGTGGTTACAGGGTAGCGAACACCGGGGAGCTGTTTTTT.

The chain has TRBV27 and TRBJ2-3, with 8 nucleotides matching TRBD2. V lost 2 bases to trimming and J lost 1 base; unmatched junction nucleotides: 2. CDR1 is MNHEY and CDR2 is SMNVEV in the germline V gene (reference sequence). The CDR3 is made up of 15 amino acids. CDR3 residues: CASSLKTSGTDTQYF. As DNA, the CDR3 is TGTGCCAGCAGTTTAAAGACTAGCGGCACAGATACGCAGTATTTT.

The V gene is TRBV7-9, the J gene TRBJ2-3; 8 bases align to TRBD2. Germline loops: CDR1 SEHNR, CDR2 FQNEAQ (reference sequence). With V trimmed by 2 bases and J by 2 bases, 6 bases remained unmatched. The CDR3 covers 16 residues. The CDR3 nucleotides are TGTGCCAGCAGCTTATATGTAGCGGGGCTCACAGATACGCAGTATTTT. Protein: CASSLYVAGLTDTQYF.

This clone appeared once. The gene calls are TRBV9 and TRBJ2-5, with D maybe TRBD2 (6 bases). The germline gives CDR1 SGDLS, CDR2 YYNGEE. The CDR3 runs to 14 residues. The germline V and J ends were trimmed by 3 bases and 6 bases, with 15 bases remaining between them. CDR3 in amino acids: CASSGRAPKQTQYF. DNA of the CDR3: TGTGCCAGCAGCGGGAGGGCCCCGAAACAGACCCAGTACTTC.

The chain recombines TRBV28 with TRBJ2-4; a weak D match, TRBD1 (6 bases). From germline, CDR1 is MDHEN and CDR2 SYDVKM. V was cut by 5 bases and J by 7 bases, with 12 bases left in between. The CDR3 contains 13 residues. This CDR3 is CASSPDSRNIQYF. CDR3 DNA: TGTGCCAGCAGTCCGGACAGTAGGAACATTCAGTACTTC. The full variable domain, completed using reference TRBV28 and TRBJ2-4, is DVKVTQSSRYLVKRTGEKVFLECVQDMDHENMFWYRQDPGLGLRLIYFSYDVKMKEKGDIPEGYSVSREKKERFSLILESASTNQTSMYLCASSPDSRNIQYFGAGTRLSVL.

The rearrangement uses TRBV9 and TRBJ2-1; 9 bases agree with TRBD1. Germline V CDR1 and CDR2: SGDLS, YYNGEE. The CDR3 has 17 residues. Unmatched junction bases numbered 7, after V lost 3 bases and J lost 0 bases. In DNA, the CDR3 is TGTGCCAGCAGCGCCTCCGGGACAGGGAGCTCCTACAATGAGCAGTTCTTC. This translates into CASSASGTGSSYNEQFF.

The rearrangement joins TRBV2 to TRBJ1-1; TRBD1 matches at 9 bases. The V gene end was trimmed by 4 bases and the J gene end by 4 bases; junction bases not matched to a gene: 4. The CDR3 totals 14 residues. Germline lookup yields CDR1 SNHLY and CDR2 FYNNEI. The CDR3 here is CASSVGQGSTEAFF. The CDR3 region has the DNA TGTGCCAGCAGTGTTGGACAGGGGTCCACTGAAGCTTTCTTT.

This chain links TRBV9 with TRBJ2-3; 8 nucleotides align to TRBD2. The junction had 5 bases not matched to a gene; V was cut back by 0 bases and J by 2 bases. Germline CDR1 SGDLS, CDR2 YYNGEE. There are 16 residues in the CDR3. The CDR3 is CASSVVPSGFTDTQYF. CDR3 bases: TGTGCCAGCAGCGTAGTGCCTAGCGGGTTCACAGATACGCAGTATTTT. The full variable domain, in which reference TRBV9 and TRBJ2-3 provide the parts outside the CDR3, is DSGVTQTPKHLITATGQRVTLRCSPRSGDLSVYWYQQSLDQGLQFLIQYYNGEERAKGNILERFSAQQFPDLHSELNLSSLELGDSALYFCASSVVPSGFTDTQYFGPGTRLTVL.

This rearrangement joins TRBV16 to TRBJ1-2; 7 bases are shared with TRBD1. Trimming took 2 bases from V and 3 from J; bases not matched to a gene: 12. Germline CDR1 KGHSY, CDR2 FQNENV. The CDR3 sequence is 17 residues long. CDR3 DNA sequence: TGTGCCAGCAGCCAAGGCCTGGGACAGACCCTTTACTATGGCTACACCTTC. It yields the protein CASSQGLGQTLYYGYTF.

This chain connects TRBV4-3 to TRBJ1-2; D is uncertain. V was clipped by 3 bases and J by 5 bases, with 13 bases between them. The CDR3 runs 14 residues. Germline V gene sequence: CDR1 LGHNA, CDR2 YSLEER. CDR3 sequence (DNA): TGCGCCAGCAGCCATCCGGGGAAGGGATATGGCTACACCTTC. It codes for CASSHPGKGYGYTF.

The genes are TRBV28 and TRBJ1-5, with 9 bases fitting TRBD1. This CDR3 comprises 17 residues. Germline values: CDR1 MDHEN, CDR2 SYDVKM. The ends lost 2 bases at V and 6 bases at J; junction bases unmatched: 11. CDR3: CASSLRLGQGGGQPQHF. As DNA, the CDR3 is TGTGCCAGCAGTTTACGCCTGGGACAGGGAGGCGGTCAGCCCCAGCATTTT.

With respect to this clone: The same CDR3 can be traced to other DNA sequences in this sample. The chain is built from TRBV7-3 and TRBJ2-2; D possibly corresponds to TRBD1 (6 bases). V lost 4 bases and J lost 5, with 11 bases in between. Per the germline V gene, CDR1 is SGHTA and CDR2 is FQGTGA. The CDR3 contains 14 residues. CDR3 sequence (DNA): TGTGCCAGCAGCTCGGACAGAGGGACCGGGGAGCTGTTTTTT. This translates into CASSSDRGTGELFF.

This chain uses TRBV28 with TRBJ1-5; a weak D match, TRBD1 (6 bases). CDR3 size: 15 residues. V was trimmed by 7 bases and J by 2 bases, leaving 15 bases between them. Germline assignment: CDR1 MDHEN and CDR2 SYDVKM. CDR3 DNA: TGTGCCAGCACCGACATCAGGGGTGGCAATCAGCCCCAGCATTTT. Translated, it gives CASTDIRGGNQPQHF.

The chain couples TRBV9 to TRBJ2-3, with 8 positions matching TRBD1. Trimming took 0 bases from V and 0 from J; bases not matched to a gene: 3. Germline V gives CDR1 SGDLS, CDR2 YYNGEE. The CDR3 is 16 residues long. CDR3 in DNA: TGTGCCAGCAGCGTAGGGACAGGGTCCAGCACAGATACGCAGTATTTT. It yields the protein CASSVGTGSSTDTQYF. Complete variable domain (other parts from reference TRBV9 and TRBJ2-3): DSGVTQTPKHLITATGQRVTLRCSPRSGDLSVYWYQQSLDQGLQFLIQYYNGEERAKGNILERFSAQQFPDLHSELNLSSLELGDSALYFCASSVGTGSSTDTQYFGPGTRLTVL.

CDR3 sequence (DNA): TGTGCCAGCAGTCGGACTAGCGGGGGGGCGGGTAATGAGCAGTTCTTC. Encoded protein: CASSRTSGGAGNEQFF. The V and J genes are TRBV2 and TRBJ2-1, with 15 positions matching TRBD2. This CDR3 is 16 amino acids long. The germline V gene has CDR1 SNHLY and CDR2 FYNNEI. After removal of 5 bases from V and 7 bases from J, the junction contained 6 bases not matched to a gene. Full variable domain (remainder filled in from reference TRBV2 and TRBJ2-1): EPEVTQTPSHQVTQMGQEVILRCVPISNHLYFYWYRQILGQKVEFLVSFYNNEISEKSEIFDDQFSVERPDGSNFTLKIRSTKLEDSAMYFCASSRTSGGAGNEQFFGPGTRLTVL.

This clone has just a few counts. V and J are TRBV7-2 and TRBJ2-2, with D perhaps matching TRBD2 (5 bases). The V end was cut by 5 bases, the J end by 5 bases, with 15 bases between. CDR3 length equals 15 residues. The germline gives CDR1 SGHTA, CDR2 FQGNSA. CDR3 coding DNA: TGTGCCAGCAGCGAGGGAGTACAGCAAACCGGGGAGCTGTTTTTT. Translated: CASSEGVQQTGELFF. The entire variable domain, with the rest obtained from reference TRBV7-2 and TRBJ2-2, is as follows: GAGVSQSPSNKVTEKGKDVELRCDPISGHTALYWYRQSLGQGLEFLIYFQGNSAPDKSGLPSDRFSAERTGGSVSTLTIQRTQQEDSAVYLCASSEGVQQTGELFFGEGSRLTVL.

The CDR3 loop reads CASSMDRTYTNEKLFF. The CDR3 bases are TGTGCCAGTAGTATGGACAGGACTTATACTAATGAAAAACTGTTTTTT. This sequence joins TRBV19 and TRBJ1-4, with 7 bases that match TRBD1. Trimming at V came to 3 bases and at J to 2 bases, leaving 6 bases not matched to a gene. The germline CDR1 and CDR2 sequences are LNHDA and SQIVND (reference sequence). This CDR3 comprises 16 residues.

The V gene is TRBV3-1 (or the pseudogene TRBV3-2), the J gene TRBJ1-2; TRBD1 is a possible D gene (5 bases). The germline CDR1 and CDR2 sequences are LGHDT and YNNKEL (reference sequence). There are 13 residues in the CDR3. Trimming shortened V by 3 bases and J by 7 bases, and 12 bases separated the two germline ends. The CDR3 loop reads CASSHMGRGGYTF. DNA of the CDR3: TGTGCCAGCAGCCACATGGGGAGGGGTGGCTACACCTTC.

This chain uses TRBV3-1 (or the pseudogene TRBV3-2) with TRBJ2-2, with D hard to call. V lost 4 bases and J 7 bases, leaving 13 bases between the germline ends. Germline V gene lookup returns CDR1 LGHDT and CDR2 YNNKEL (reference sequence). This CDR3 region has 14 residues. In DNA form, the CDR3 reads TGTGCCAGCAGCCTCCACAGATTGGGCGGGGAGCTGTTTTTT. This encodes CASSLHRLGGELFF.

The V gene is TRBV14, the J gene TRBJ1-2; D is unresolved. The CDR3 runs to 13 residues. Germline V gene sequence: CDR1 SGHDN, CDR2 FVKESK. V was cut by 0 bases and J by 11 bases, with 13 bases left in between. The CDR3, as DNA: TGTGCCAGCAGCCAAGATTTTCTAGTCGGGTACACCTTC. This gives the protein CASSQDFLVGYTF.

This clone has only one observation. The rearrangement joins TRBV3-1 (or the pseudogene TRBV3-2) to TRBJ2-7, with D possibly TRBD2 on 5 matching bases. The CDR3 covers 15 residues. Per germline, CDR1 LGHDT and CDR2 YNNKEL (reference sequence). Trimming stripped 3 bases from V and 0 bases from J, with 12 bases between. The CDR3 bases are TGTGCCAGCAGCCATCCCGCTGACTACTCCTACGAGCAGTACTTC. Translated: CASSHPADYSYEQYF.